The clone carrying this TCR beta chain occurred many times. Antigen specificity is unknown. This sample was included in a study of T cells in Graves' hyperthyroidism and ophthalmopathy. Study at large: Pretreatment peripheral blood was obtained at initial diagnosis.

Study-wide results and limits: Patients with ophthalmopathy were separated from those with stable hyperthyroidism by a 13 V-J model. Peripheral blood also featured most of the thyroid clonotypes expanded above 0.001.

The CDR3 regions of TCR beta were amplified from RNA transcripts. Researchers ran a first-round RT-PCR on the TCR CDR3 using the HTBI primer set. TCRdb reprocessed the multiplex PCR reads via MiXCR and lists one record per CDR3 protein. This table holds 370,000 or so distinct CDR3 sequences, about 14% found once. The sequencing sample was made of blood. The source of this sequence is a young man with Graves' hyperthyroidism that later progressed to Graves' ophthalmopathy.

The CDR3 DNA follows: TGTGCCAGCCTGCTGCCCGGCGGGGGCACAGATACGCAGTATTTT. This translates into CASLLPGGGTDTQYF. The gene calls are TRBV5-5 and TRBJ2-3; a weak D match, TRBD2 (6 bases). This CDR3 has 15 residues. Trimming removed 7 bases at V and 1 base at J, with 16 bases between. The germline CDR1 and CDR2 sequences are SGHKS and YYEKEE (reference sequence).